The clone carrying this T cell receptor (beta chain) was recorded only once. Antigen specificity is unknown. Data came from immunoSEQ multiplex PCR; TCRdb stores just in-frame clones and leaves some out. The sample lists about 47,000 clones; 85% to 95% were seen once. The data originate from a study of graft-versus-host responses after intestinal transplantation. Study-level background: Uniformly, recipients were administered anti-thymocyte globulin induction with subsequent tacrolimus and steroids for 2 to 3 years.

This CDR3 region has 14 residues. V lost 5 bases and J 3 bases, leaving 13 bases between the germline ends. In germline, CDR1 is LNHNV, CDR2 YYDKDF (reference sequence). Study conclusions and caveats: GvH clones occurred in recipient marrow; some first appeared in ileum or blood. Early declines in HvG clones that occurred post-transplant were associated with peak circulating GvH clone levels.

The receptor's source is a human donor who was the organ donor for an intestinal transplant. Specimen: unstimulated CD8+ T cells sorted from spleen or lymph node cells, collected before transplant. This sequence joins TRBV15 and TRBJ1-1, with a tentative D call TRBD1 (5 bases). CDR3 sequence (DNA): TGTGCCACCAGCGGCGGGGGGAGTTACACTGAAGCTTTCTTT. Its protein is CATSGGGSYTEAFF.